Reported below is one TCR beta chain. The data are from a study of OX40 agonist ivuxolimab in advanced cancers. At the level of the study: In three patients, partial responses were observed, one with hepatocellular carcinoma and two with cutaneous melanoma.

With baseline, cycle 4 day 1, and cycle 7 day 1 as timepoints, blood was sampled. The assay was immunoSEQ multiplex PCR, and TCRdb's table has in-frame clones only and misses some. The sample consists of around 30,000 clones, around 88% of them appearing once. The CDR3 is 15 amino acids. Per the germline V gene, CDR1 is MNHEY and CDR2 is SMNVEV (reference sequence). V was clipped by 1 base and J by 4 bases; unmatched bases: 5. The clonotype comes from an adult with an advanced solid tumor such as melanoma, head and neck, liver or kidney cancer. The chain couples TRBV27 to TRBJ2-7, with 9 bases aligning to TRBD2. The sample here was CD4+ or CD8+ T cells sorted from blood, taken in a trial of the OX40 agonist ivuxolimab. This chain's CDR3 is CASSLWASGKYEQYF. The CDR3 DNA reads TGTGCCAGCAGTTTATGGGCTAGCGGGAAGTACGAGCAGTACTTC.